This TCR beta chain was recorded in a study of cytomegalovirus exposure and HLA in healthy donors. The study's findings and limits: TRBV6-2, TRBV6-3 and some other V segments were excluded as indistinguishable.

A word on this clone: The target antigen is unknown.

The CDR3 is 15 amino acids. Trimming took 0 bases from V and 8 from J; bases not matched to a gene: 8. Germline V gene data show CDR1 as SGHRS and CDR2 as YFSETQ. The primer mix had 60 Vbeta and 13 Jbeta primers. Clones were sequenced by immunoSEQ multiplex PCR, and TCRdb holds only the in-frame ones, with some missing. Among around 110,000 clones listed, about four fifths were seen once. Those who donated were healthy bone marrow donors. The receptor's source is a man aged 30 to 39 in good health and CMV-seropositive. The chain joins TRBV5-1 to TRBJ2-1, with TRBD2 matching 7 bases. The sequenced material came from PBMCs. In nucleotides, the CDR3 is TGCGCCAGCAGCTTGGATGGCGGGAGCGGGTATGAGCAGTTCTTC. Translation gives CASSLDGGSGYEQFF. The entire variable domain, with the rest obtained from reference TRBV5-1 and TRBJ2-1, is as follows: KAGVTQTPRYLIKTRGQQVTLSCSPISGHRSVSWYQQTPGQGLQFLFEYFSETQRNKGNFPGRFSGRQFSNSRSEMNVSTLELGDSALYLCASSLDGGSGYEQFFGPGTRLTVL.